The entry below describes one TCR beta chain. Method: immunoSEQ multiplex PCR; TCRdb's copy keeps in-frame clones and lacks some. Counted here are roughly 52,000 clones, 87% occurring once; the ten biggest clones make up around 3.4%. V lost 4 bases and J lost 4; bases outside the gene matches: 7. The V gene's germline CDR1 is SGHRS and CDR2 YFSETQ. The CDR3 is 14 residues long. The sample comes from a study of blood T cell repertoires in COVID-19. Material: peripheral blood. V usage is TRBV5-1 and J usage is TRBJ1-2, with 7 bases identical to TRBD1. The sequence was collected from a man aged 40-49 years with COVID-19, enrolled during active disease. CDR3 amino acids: CASSPGQAVYGYTF. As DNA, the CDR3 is TGCGCCAGCAGCCCCGGACAGGCCGTCTATGGCTACACCTTC.